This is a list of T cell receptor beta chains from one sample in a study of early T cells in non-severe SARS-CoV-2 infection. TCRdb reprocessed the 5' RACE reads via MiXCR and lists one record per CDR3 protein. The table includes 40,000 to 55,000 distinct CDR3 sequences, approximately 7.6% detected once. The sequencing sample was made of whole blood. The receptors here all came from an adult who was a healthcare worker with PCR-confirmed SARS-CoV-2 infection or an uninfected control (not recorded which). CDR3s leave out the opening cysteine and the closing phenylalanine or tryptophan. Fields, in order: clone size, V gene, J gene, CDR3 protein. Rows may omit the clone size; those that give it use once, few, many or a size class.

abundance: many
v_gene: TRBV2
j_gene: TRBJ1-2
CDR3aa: ARKGNYGYT

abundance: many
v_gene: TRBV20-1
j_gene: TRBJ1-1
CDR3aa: SARGDTGGEAF

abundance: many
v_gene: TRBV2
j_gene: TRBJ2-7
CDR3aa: ASSLSGDTYEQY

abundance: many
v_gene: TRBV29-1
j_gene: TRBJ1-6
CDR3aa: SVDCGRRNSPLH

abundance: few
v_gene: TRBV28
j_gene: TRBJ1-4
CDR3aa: ASKTEGHARNEKLF

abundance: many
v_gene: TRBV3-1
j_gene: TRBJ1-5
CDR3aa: ASSQGRGPQPQH

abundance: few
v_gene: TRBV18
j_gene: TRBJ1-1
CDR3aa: ASSPQGLNTEAF

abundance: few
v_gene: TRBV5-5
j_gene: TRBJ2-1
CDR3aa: ASSLLGQGVPNEQF

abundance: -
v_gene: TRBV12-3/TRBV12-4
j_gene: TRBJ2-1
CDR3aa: ASSSRTSPGTNEQF

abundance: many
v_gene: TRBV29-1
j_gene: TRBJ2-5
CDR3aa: SDFRQDQQETQY

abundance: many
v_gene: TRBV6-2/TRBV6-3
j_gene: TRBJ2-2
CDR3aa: ASQKNTGELF

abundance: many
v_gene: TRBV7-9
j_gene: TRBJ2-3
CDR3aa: ASSLGLDPDTQY

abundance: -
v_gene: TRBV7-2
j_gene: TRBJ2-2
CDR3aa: ASSLRQTNTGELF

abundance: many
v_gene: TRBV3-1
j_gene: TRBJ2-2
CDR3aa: ASSQKTGNTGELF

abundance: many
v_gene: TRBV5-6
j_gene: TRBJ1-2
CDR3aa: ASSLKYQGSLNYGYT

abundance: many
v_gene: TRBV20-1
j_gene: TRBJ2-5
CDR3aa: STFSRGGETQY

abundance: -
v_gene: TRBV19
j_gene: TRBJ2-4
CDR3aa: ASSPAGTSGGLAKNIQY

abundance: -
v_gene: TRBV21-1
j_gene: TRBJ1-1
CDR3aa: ASSTQRNFWNTEAF

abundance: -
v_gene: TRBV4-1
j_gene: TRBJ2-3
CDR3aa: ASSQDLRRGGIDTQY

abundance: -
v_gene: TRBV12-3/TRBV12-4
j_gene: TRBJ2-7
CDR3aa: ASSLGGGSSYEQY

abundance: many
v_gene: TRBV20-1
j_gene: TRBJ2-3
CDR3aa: SARARTSGITDTQY

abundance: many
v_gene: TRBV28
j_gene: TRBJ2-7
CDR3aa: ASSERTSGGALFYEQY

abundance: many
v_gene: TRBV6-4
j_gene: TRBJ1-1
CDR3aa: ASSRDRGGTEAF

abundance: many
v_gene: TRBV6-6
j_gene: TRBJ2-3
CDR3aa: ASSYVGGGDTQY

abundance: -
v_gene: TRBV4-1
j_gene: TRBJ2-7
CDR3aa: ASSQEGGTVSYEQY

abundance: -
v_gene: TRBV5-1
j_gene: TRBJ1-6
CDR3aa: ASSTRGDSPLH

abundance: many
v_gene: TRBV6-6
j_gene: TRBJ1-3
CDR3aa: ASSYSEASGNTIY

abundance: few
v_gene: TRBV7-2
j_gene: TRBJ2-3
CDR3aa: ASSLVSYTDTQY

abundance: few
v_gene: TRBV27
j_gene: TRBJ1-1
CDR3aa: ASSPDRVGAF

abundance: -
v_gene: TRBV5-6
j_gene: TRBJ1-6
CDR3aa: ASSLSRRDSPLH